This T cell receptor beta chain was sequenced in a study of blood T cell repertoires in COVID-19. In terms of age and location, participants ranged from roughly 18 to 100 years and lived in about 25 US areas. Which cohort a participant joined came from the clinical history participants gave. Original processing notes: For nucleated cells, counts were estimated from reference gene primer amplification. Assay: immunoSEQ multiplex PCR; the TCRdb copy retains only in-frame clones and omits some. D and trimming were read from the DNA, whereas the V and J calls and clone size are those reported in that table. The sample consists of over 130,000 clones, about four fifths of them appearing once. This clone was counted between two and nine times. The germline V and J ends were trimmed by 4 bases and 5 bases, with 15 bases remaining between them. Germline assignment: CDR1 SGHRS and CDR2 YFSETQ. The CDR3 spans 14 residues.

J is TRBJ1-2 and V is TRBV5-1, with D possibly matching TRBD1 (6 bases). The sample comprised PBMCs or T cells enriched from blood (not recorded which). This receptor was obtained from a woman aged 45-65 years with acute COVID-19. The CDR3: CASSPTQTGYGYTF. The CDR3 nucleotides read TGCGCCAGCAGCCCTACCCAAACAGGGTATGGCTACACCTTC.